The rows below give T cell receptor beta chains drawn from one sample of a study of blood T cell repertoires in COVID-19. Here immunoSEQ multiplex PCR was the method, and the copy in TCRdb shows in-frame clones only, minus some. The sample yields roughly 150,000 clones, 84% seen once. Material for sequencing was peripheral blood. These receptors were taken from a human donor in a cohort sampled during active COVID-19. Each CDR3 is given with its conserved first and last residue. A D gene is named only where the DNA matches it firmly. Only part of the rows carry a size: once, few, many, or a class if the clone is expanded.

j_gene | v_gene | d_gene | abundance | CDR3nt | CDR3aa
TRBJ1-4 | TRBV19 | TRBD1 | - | TGTGCCAGTAGTGAGGGACAGAGTAATGAAAAACTGTTTTTT | CASSEGQSNEKLFF
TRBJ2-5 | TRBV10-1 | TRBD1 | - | TGCGCCAGCAGAATCCGGGACAGGCTGAAAGAGACCCAGTACTTC | CASRIRDRLKETQYF
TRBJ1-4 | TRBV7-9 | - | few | TGTGCCAGCAGCTTAGGAGGAGCTAATGAAAAACTGTTTTTT | CASSLGGANEKLFF
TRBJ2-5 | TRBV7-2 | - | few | TGTGCCAGCAGCTTCTCCACAGCAGAGACCCAGTACTTC | CASSFSTAETQYF
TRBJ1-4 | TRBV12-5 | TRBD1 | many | TGTGCTAGTGGACGGACAGGCGTCAGTGAAAAACTGTTTTTT | CASGRTGVSEKLFF
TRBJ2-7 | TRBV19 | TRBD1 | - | TGTGCCAGTAGTAATAGGGGGCCCTACGAGCAGTACTTC | CASSNRGPYEQYF
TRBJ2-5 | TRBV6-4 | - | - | TGTGCCAGCAACCTTATCCGGGAACAGGAGACCCAGTACTTC | CASNLIREQETQYF
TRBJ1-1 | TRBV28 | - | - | TGTGCCAGCAGTTCCCCGTCGGTTGGGAACACTGAAGCTTTCTTT | CASSSPSVGNTEAFF
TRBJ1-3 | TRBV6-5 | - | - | TGTGCCTGTGGACGGGAGGGAAATGGAAACACCATATATTTT | CACGREGNGNTIYF
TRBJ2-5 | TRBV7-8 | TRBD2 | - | TGTGCCAGCAGCTTAGAGGGTGGACGGACTAGCGGGGGTTGGGAGACCCAGTACTTC | CASSLEGGRTSGGWETQYF
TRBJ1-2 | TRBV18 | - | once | TGTGCCAGCTCGCCAGGACGGGAGCAACATGGCTACACCTTC | CASSPGREQHGYTF
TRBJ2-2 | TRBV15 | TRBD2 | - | TGTGCCACCAAGCGGGAGGGTATCACCGGGGAGCTGTTTTTT | CATKREGITGELFF
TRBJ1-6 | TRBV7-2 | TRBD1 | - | TGTGCCAGCAGCCCCTCGTGGTTGGGACAGGGAAATTCACCCCTCCACTTT | CASSPSWLGQGNSPLHF
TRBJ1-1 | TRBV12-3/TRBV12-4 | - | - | TGTGCCAGCAGTTCGACAGCGAACACTGAAGCTTTCTTT | CASSSTANTEAFF
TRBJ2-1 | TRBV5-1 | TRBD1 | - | TGCGCCAGCAGCATAGGACAGGGGGCCAGGGCTTACAATGAGCAGTTCTTC | CASSIGQGARAYNEQFF
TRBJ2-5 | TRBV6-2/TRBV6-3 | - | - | TGTGCCAGCAGTATAGGGGGGGCCAGTGAGACCCAGTACTTC | CASSIGGASETQYF
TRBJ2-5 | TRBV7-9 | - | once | TGTGCCAGCAGCGACCAGGGGCTTAAGGGGGAGACCCAGTACTTC | CASSDQGLKGETQYF
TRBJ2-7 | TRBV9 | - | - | TGTGCCAGCAGCGTCGGGCCACTAGCTTCCTACGAGCAGTACTTC | CASSVGPLASYEQYF
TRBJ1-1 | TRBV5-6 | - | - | TGTGCCAGCAGCTCGGGAACCTTCCCCACTGAAGCTTTCTTT | CASSSGTFPTEAFF
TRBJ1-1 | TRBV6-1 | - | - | TGTGCCAGCAGTGAATTTCGGGAAGCTTTCTTT | CASSEFREAFF
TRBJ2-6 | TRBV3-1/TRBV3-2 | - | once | TGTGCCAGCACCCCCTCTAGTGCCTCTGGGGCCAACGTCCTGACTTTC | CASTPSSASGANVLTF
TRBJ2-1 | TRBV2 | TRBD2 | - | TGTGCCAGCAGTGGACTAGCGGGAGTAGGAAATGAGCAGTTCTTC | CASSGLAGVGNEQFF
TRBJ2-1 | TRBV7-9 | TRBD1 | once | TGTGCCAGCAGCAAGACCCCCGGGACAGCAGGCAATGAGCAGTTCTTC | CASSKTPGTAGNEQFF
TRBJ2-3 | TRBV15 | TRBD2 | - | TGTGCCACCAGCAGAGACCGGGGGCCTAGCGGGAGTACAGATACGCAGTATTTT | CATSRDRGPSGSTDTQYF
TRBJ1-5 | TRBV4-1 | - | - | TGCGCCAGCAGCCCCTCGGGAGGGGTAAGTCAGCCCCAGCATTTT | CASSPSGGVSQPQHF
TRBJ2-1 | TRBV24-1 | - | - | TGTGCCACCAGTGATTCTGACAGACTCCCCTACAATGAGCAGTTCTTC | CATSDSDRLPYNEQFF
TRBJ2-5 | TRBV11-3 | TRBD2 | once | TGTGCCAGCACCGCTAGCGGGGGGGTCCGAGGACAAGAGACCCAGTACTTC | CASTASGGVRGQETQYF
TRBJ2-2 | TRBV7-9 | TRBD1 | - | TGTGCCAGCAGCTTCCCTAGGGGGACAGGGGGCAGCACCGGGGAGCTGTTTTTT | CASSFPRGTGGSTGELFF
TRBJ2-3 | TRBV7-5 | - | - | TGTGCCAGAAGCTTAAGCGGTAGCGGGGGCCCGAGCACAGATACGCAGTATTTT | CARSLSGSGGPSTDTQYF
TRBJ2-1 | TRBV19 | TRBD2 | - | TGTGCCAGTAGACCCCAGGAGGCGGGGGCCTACAATGAGCAGTTCTTC | CASRPQEAGAYNEQFF
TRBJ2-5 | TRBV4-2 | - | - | TGTGCCAGCAGCCCGTACACTAGCCAAGAGACCCAGTACTTC | CASSPYTSQETQYF
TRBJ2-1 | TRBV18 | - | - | TGTGCCAGCTCACCACCGGCCTTCTCCTACAATGAGCAGTTCTTC | CASSPPAFSYNEQFF
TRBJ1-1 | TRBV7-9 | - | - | TGTGCCAGCAGTCAAGGGAGCCCGAACACTGAAGCTTTCTTT | CASSQGSPNTEAFF
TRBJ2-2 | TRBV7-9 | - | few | TGTGCCAGCAGCTTCTCTACAGGGCTGACCGGGGAGCTGTTTTTT | CASSFSTGLTGELFF
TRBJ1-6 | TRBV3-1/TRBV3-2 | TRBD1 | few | TGTGCCAGCAGCCAAGCTCAGGGGGGAAATTCACCCCTCCACTTT | CASSQAQGGNSPLHF
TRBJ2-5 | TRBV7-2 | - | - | TGTGCCAGCAGCGGACAGCGCGGGGAGACCCAGTACTTC | CASSGQRGETQYF
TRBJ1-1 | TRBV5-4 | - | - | TGTGCCAGCAGCTTGGGGGGGAGGACTGAAGCTTTCTTT | CASSLGGRTEAFF
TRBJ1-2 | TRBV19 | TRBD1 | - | TGTGCCAGTGGCACGGGACAGATCTATGGCTACACCTTC | CASGTGQIYGYTF
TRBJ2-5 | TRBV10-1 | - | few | TGCGCCAGCTCCGGGCAGGACAGTTCCCAAGAGACCCAGTACTTC | CASSGQDSSQETQYF
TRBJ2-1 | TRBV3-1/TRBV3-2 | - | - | TGTGCCAGCAGCCAAGATTTGAGTGAGCAGTTCTTC | CASSQDLSEQFF
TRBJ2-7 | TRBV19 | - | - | TGTGCCAGTAGGAGGACAGTGGAAAATTCCTACGAGCAGTACTTC | CASRRTVENSYEQYF